This T cell receptor (beta chain) originates from a study of cytomegalovirus exposure and HLA in healthy donors. Study-wide background: Within an early data release were 80 million to 90 million unique TCRs drawn from HLA-typed donors. Overall study results and limits: With DRB1 most and HLA-C fewest, TCR association rates differed between HLA loci in a later analysis. Reportedly, a later analysis found an Asian-associated ancestry cluster had fewer N-insertions than the approximately 700-donor mean. In the analysis, some V segments, TRBV6-2 and TRBV6-3 included, were excluded as indistinguishable.

The PCR had 60 Vbeta and 13 Jbeta primers. Data came from immunoSEQ multiplex PCR; TCRdb stores just in-frame clones and leaves some out. The sample includes about 63,000 clones, roughly 84% of them seen just once. The V end lost 0 bases, the J end lost 5 bases, and 13 bases lay between the germline ends. CDR3 length equals 14 residues. In germline, CDR1 is GTSNPN, CDR2 SVGIG (reference sequence). As concerns this clone: No antigen is known for it.

The rearrangement links TRBV30 to TRBJ2-5; D might be TRBD2 (6 bases). The sequence was collected from a woman under 40 in good health and CMV-seronegative. The sequenced sample consisted of PBMCs. The CDR3: CAWSVQGGSETQYF. Here the CDR3 DNA reads TGTGCCTGGAGTGTGCAGGGAGGATCCGAGACCCAGTACTTC.